This T cell receptor beta chain came from a study of regulatory T cells in long-lasting Graves disease. Study results and caveats: TRBV28, TRBJ1-2 and TRBJ2-5 were favored in persistent disease.

In building TCR beta libraries, iRepertoire HTBI primers were used together with Arm-PCR of CDR3 regions. Original processing notes: Segment identification across samples yielded some 63 TRBV and 13 to 15 TRBJ segments. TCRdb fed the multiplex PCR reads into MiXCR, producing one record per CDR3 protein. The authors' filters were not applied to this entry. The sample consists of about 340,000 distinct CDR3 sequences, about 18% of them appearing once. Indicated time point: persistent/refractory GD, antithyroid drugs over 5 years with positive TRAb. RNA extracted from PBMCs served as the sequencing template. Trimming removed 2 bases from V and 5 bases from J; junction bases left unmatched: 11. The CDR3 covers 17 residues. Germline V gives CDR1 SEHNR, CDR2 FQNEAQ (reference sequence). In regard to this clonotype: As yet, its antigen is unknown.

Specimen: peripheral blood mononuclear cells (PBMCs), collected when the disease was refractory, from a patient treated with antithyroid drugs. J is TRBJ2-5 and V is TRBV7-9; 10 bases match TRBD2. This TCR came from a female donor with Graves disease. The CDR3 loop is CASSLTDRGLASETQYF. The DNA of the CDR3 is TGTGCCAGCAGCTTAACCGACAGGGGACTAGCGTCGGAGACCCAGTACTTC.